These T cell receptor beta chains were read from a single sample in a study of shared clonotypes between healthy human individuals. Sequenced by immunoSEQ multiplex PCR; TCRdb stores in-frame clones only, minus some. The sample contains approximately 2.3 million clones, approximately 95% of which appear only once. Sequencing input: naive CD4+ T cells from PBMCs. These TCRs come from a man aged 18 to 29 in good health. Some clones in this sample may be carry-over from other donors' samples. Both conserved end residues are part of each CDR3. D genes are given only for firm matches.

TRBJ2-1 NA TRBV28 CASSTGPYNEQFF
TRBJ1-3 NA TRBV10-3 CAILDLSGNTIYF
TRBJ2-3 NA TRBV11-1 CASSRGGSTDTQYF
TRBJ2-7 TRBD1 TRBV30 CAWSQGVSSEQYF
TRBJ2-1 NA TRBV20-1 CSATQTPGLF
TRBJ2-7 NA TRBV7-2 CASSFKSGAAINYEQYF
TRBJ2-5 NA TRBV28 CASSRGGGDGKTQYF
TRBJ1-4 TRBD1 TRBV5-4 CASSSSGTGGGLREKLFF
TRBJ1-2 NA TRBV9 CASSAQGRGYTF
TRBJ2-1 TRBD2 TRBV5-1 CASSLPLAGGDYSSYNEQFF
TRBJ1-1 NA TRBV7-3 CASSLDEVEVTEAFF
TRBJ2-3 NA TRBV7-2 CASSLSPGASQTQYF
TRBJ2-3 NA TRBV28 CASKGVGGTDTQYF
TRBJ2-2 TRBD2 TRBV11-2 CASSLEGRGTGELFF
TRBJ2-5 NA TRBV21-1 CASSKGPLQETQYF
TRBJ1-1 TRBD1 TRBV19 CASSIPGGNTEAFF
TRBJ2-3 NA TRBV18 CASSPKAGTGTDTQYF
TRBJ2-1 NA TRBV7-2 CASSSRVGGSSYNEQFF
TRBJ2-1 NA TRBV9 CASSVGQQPSYNEQFF
TRBJ2-5 NA TRBV6-5 CASSYWEGNEETQYF
TRBJ1-4 NA TRBV18 CASSAGTGNEKLFF
TRBJ2-7 NA TRBV7-9 CASSLREGSSYEQYF
TRBJ2-5 NA TRBV5-1 CASSLGAGGETQYF
TRBJ2-5 TRBD1 TRBV12-5 CASGLGQGRAETQYF
TRBJ2-2 TRBD1 TRBV7-2 CASSPRRQGISTGELFF
TRBJ1-2 TRBD1 TRBV28 CASSPMPPTGGRYGYTF
TRBJ1-1 TRBD1 TRBV2 CASRKGQGNDTEAFF
TRBJ2-1 TRBD2 TRBV19 CASTNNPRTSGEQFF
TRBJ1-2 NA TRBV4-2 CASSQDTNYGYTF
TRBJ2-7 TRBD2 TRBV7-2 CASSIGTSGRRGSYEQYF
TRBJ2-1 TRBD1 TRBV29-1 CSVGTASNEEQFF
TRBJ1-2 NA TRBV6-5 CASLSTESISYTF
TRBJ2-1 NA TRBV15 CATSRDAQGSYNEQFF
TRBJ1-1 TRBD1 TRBV6-6 CASSRDRFSEAFF
TRBJ2-1 TRBD2 TRBV4-2 CASSQSTSGRAVWNEQFF
TRBJ1-1 TRBD1 TRBV5-1 CARIQSSTGLKERDTEAFF
TRBJ2-2 NA TRBV7-3 CASRGSGTGELFF
TRBJ1-2 TRBD1 TRBV29-1 CSVRDRDHYGYTF
TRBJ1-1 NA TRBV14 CASSQEGLGQRMNTEAFF
TRBJ1-1 TRBD1 TRBV2 CASSVQGVWNTEAFF
TRBJ2-5 NA TRBV5-6 CASSLAGGARDETQYF
TRBJ2-1 TRBD2 TRBV10-2 CASCKTGTSGTIYNEQFF
TRBJ1-1 NA TRBV5-1 CASSIKTGLNTEAFF
TRBJ1-4 TRBD1 TRBV28 CASSYLEGASEKLFF
TRBJ2-1 NA TRBV7-3 CASSWTGTGVDNEQFF
TRBJ1-2 NA TRBV5-6 CASSLGDGNGYTF